Following are 8 T cell receptor beta chains from one sample sequenced in a study of OX40 agonist ivuxolimab in advanced cancers. TCRdb keeps only in-frame clones here, not all; method: immunoSEQ multiplex PCR. Of roughly 43,000 clones in the sample, 91% were seen once. Material: CD4+ or CD8+ T cells sorted from blood, obtained in a trial of the OX40 agonist ivuxolimab. The receptors shown here come from an adult with an advanced solid tumor such as melanoma, head and neck, liver or kidney cancer.

The rearrangement uses TRBV13 and TRBJ2-5, with D perhaps TRBD1 (5 bases). CDR1 is PRHDT, CDR2 FYEKMQ, per germline (reference sequence). The V gene lost 5 bases and the J gene lost 0 bases, with 10 bases spanning the gap. The CDR3 is made up of 14 amino acids. CDR3 sequence (DNA): TGTGCCAGCAGCATACGACAGAACCAAGAGACCCAGTACTTC. Translating gives CASSIRQNQETQYF.

The V gene is TRBV5-6, the J gene TRBJ2-7; D possibly corresponds to TRBD2 (5 bases). This CDR3 comprises 14 residues. Trimming stripped 2 bases from V and 2 bases from J, with 11 bases between. Germline V gene lookup returns CDR1 SGHDT and CDR2 YYEEEE. CDR3 sequence: CASSFGDSAYEQYF. CDR3 nucleotide sequence: TGTGCCAGCAGCTTTGGGGATAGCGCCTACGAGCAGTACTTC. Drawing the rest from reference TRBV5-6 and TRBJ2-7, the complete variable domain is DAGVTQSPTHLIKTRGQQVTLRCSPKSGHDTVSWYQQALGQGPQFIFQYYEEEERQRGNFPDRFSGHQFPNYSSELNVNALLLGDSALYLCASSFGDSAYEQYFGPGTRLTVT.

The V call is TRBV11-3, the J call TRBJ2-1; D perhaps matches TRBD2 (6 bases). CDR1 and CDR2 (germline): SGHNT, YENEEA. Between the trimmed V and J ends, which lost 4 bases and 3 bases, there was a span of 13 bases. CDR3 length: 15 residues. Written as DNA, the CDR3 is TGTGCCAGCAGCTCCTTACCGGGACTCTACAATGAGCAGTTCTTC. Protein product: CASSSLPGLYNEQFF.

The rearrangement uses TRBV30 and TRBJ2-1, with 7 bases identical to TRBD2. This CDR3 is 14 amino acids long. V was pared by 0 bases and J by 4 bases, with 3 bases of the junction left unmatched. Per germline, CDR1 GTSNPN and CDR2 SVGIG (reference sequence). CDR3 in amino acids: CAWSVGAGYNEQFF. The CDR3 coding sequence is TGTGCCTGGAGTGTAGGAGCGGGATACAATGAGCAGTTCTTC.

The chain recombines TRBV9 with TRBJ2-2; D not certain. Germline V gene sequence: CDR1 SGDLS, CDR2 YYNGEE. The CDR3 runs to 13 residues. V was clipped by 0 bases and J by 4 bases, with 4 bases between them. The CDR3 region is CASSVDGTGELFF. The CDR3 DNA follows: TGTGCCAGCAGCGTAGATGGCACCGGGGAGCTGTTTTTT.

This chain uses TRBV7-2 with TRBJ1-1; D gene uncertain. The V end lost 5 bases, the J end lost 2 bases, and 15 bases lay between the germline ends. The germline gives CDR1 SGHTA, CDR2 FQGNSA. This CDR3 comprises 15 residues. The CDR3 region has the DNA TGTGCCAGCAGCCCTCTTTTCTTCCTAAACACTGAAGCTTTCTTT. Protein: CASSPLFFLNTEAFF.

This clone occurred once. The V gene is TRBV21-1, the J gene TRBJ1-4; no check of the table's D call, TRBD1, against the DNA was made. TRBV21-1 is classified as a pseudogene. CDR3 length equals 16 residues. In nucleotides, the CDR3 is TGTGCCAGCAGCAAAGTACAGGGGGGAACTAATGAAAAACTGTTTTTT. Translation gives CASSKVQGGTNEKLFF.

CDR3 DNA sequence: TGTGCCAGCAGCTCCAACGGGGCAACAGGGGGCACAGATACGCAGTATTTT. Its translation is CASSSNGATGGTDTQYF. The chain employs TRBV5-6 and TRBJ2-3; 7 bases match TRBD1. V dropped 3 bases and J dropped 1; count of bases not matched to a gene: 11. This CDR3 spans 17 amino acids. CDR1 SGHDT and CDR2 YYEEEE come from the germline V gene.